These 23 T cell receptor beta chains originate from one sample sequenced in a study of T cell responses to AZD1222 COVID-19 vaccine. Clones were sequenced by immunoSEQ multiplex PCR, and TCRdb holds only the in-frame ones, with some missing. The sample holds 150,000 or so clones, 75% to 95% seen once. The sequencing used peripheral blood, collected on day 0 of AZD1222 vaccination. The receptors here all came from an adult in good health.

V and J are TRBV12-3 or TRBV12-4 and TRBJ1-1; 7 positions agree with TRBD1. The CDR3 runs to 12 residues. V was pared by 9 bases and J by 4 bases, with 5 bases of the junction left unmatched. The CDR3 spells CASYRGTTEAFF. The CDR3 coding sequence is TGTGCCAGTTACAGGGGAACCACTGAAGCTTTCTTT.

This chain connects TRBV13 to TRBJ2-6; maybe TRBD1 (6 bases). The CDR3 has 17 amino acids. Germline V gene lookup returns CDR1 PRHDT and CDR2 FYEKMQ (reference sequence). Between the trimmed V and J ends, which lost 2 bases and 4 bases, there was a span of 15 bases. CDR3 sequence (DNA): TGTGCCAGCAGCTTAAAAACAGGGTCGGCAGGGGCCAACGTCCTGACTTTC. This sequence encodes CASSLKTGSAGANVLTF.

This chain uses TRBV7-9 with TRBJ1-3; tentatively, D is TRBD1 (5 bases). The germline gives CDR1 SEHNR, CDR2 FQNEAQ (reference sequence). Trimming pared 7 bases from V and 9 bases from J, leaving 16 bases between. The CDR3 has 13 amino acids. CDR3 in amino acids: CASNLQTGGTIYF. The DNA of the CDR3 is TGTGCCAGCAACCTCCAGACGGGGGGCACCATATATTTT.

The chain carries TRBV2 and TRBJ1-2, with D possibly being TRBD1 (5 bases). Germline V CDR1 and CDR2: SNHLY, FYNNEI. This CDR3 is 13 amino acids long. The V end was cut by 6 bases, the J end by 8 bases, with 16 bases between. Here the CDR3 DNA reads TGTGCCAGCAGCACCGGGCAGTCAGGGGGCTACACCTTC. The encoded protein is CASSTGQSGGYTF.

The chain has TRBV11-2 and TRBJ2-3; 11 nucleotides align to TRBD1. Trimming cost V 5 bases and J 1 base; bases outside gene matches: 2. Per the germline V gene, CDR1 is SGHAT and CDR2 is FQNNGV. There are 15 residues in the CDR3. As DNA, the CDR3 is TGTGCCAGCAGCGAGGGACAGGGGGGCACAGATACGCAGTATTTT. Encoded protein: CASSEGQGGTDTQYF. The full variable domain, with the rest looked up from reference TRBV11-2 and TRBJ2-3, is EAGVAQSPRYKIIEKRQSVAFWCNPISGHATLYWYQQILGQGPKLLIQFQNNGVVDDSQLPKDRFSAERLKGVDSTLKIQPAKLEDSAVYLCASSEGQGGTDTQYFGPGTRLTVL.

This chain connects TRBV5-1 to TRBJ2-2, with a tentative D call TRBD1 (5 bases). With 1 base removed from V and 0 bases from J, the gap between germline ends came to 10 bases. CDR3 length: 16 residues. Germline CDR1 SGHRS, CDR2 YFSETQ. The CDR3 coding sequence is TGCGCCAGCAGCTTGTCTACACAGGCGAACACCGGGGAGCTGTTTTTT. Translated, it gives CASSLSTQANTGELFF.

This chain uses TRBV4-1 with TRBJ2-5, with D possibly TRBD2 on 6 matching bases. CDR1 is MGHRA and CDR2 is YSYEKL in the germline V gene. With 1 base removed from V and 5 bases from J, the gap between germline ends came to 11 bases. The CDR3 is 14 residues long. CDR3 loop: CASSQVWGRETQYF. CDR3 nucleotides: TGCGCCAGCAGCCAAGTCTGGGGGAGGGAGACCCAGTACTTC.

A single count supports this clone. The V gene is TRBV1, the J gene TRBJ2-1; TRBD2, as called in the table, went unchecked against the DNA. TRBV1 is shown as a pseudogene. The CDR3 is made up of 19 amino acids. The CDR3 reads CTSSPRTSGGRSSYNEQFF. In DNA form, the CDR3 reads TGCACCAGCAGTCCCCGGACTAGCGGGGGAAGAAGCTCCTACAATGAGCAGTTCTTC.

The gene calls are TRBV19 and TRBJ2-2; tentative D call: TRBD1 (6 bases). Germline V lookup: CDR1 LNHDA, CDR2 SQIVND (reference sequence). Trimming removed 4 bases at V and 5 bases at J, with 11 bases between. The CDR3 spans 14 residues. DNA of the CDR3: TGTGCCAGTAGTACCGGGACACCTACCGGGGAGCTGTTTTTT. Translation gives CASSTGTPTGELFF.

V usage is TRBV9 and J usage is TRBJ1-5; D perhaps matches TRBD1 (5 bases). V lost 0 bases and J 5 bases, leaving 15 bases between the germline ends. Germline CDR1 reads SGDLS; CDR2 reads YYNGEE. The CDR3 is made up of 16 amino acids. The CDR3 sequence is CASSVGGESGHQPQHF. The DNA of the CDR3 is TGTGCCAGCAGCGTAGGGGGCGAATCAGGGCATCAGCCCCAGCATTTT.

The chain joins TRBV6-2 or TRBV6-3 to TRBJ2-7; TRBD1 is a possible D gene (6 bases). Trimming removed 3 bases at V and 6 bases at J, with 15 bases between. The CDR3 extends over 14 amino acids. Germline loops: CDR1 MNHEY, CDR2 SVGEGT. The CDR3 reads CASSYPTGYREQYF. In DNA form, the CDR3 reads TGTGCCAGCAGTTATCCTACAGGGTACCGCGAGCAGTACTTC.

This clone appeared a single time. The chain recombines TRBV7-9 with TRBJ1-5, with TRBD1 as a possible D gene (6 bases). The CDR3 loop spans 14 amino acids. Germline loops: CDR1 SEHNR, CDR2 FQNEAQ (reference sequence). Trimming cost V 5 bases and J 0 bases, with 8 bases left between them. CDR3 sequence (DNA): TGTGCCAGCAGCGGGGGGCTTAGCAATCAGCCCCAGCATTTT. This encodes CASSGGLSNQPQHF.

This rearrangement joins TRBV25-1 to TRBJ1-5, with 11 bases identical to TRBD1. V lost 8 bases, J lost 7 bases, and 10 bases stayed unmatched. Germline V gene data show CDR1 as MGHDK and CDR2 as SYGVNS. This CDR3 spans 15 amino acids. The CDR3 coding sequence is TGTGCCAGCTCTCCAGCGGGACAGGGGGGGCAGCCCCAGCATTTT. Amino acids: CASSPAGQGGQPQHF.

This clone was seen a single time. The rearrangement joins TRBV10-1 to TRBJ2-7, with TRBD1 matching over 11 bases. The germline V gene has CDR1 WNHNN and CDR2 SYGVQD (reference sequence). Trimming took 1 base from V and 6 from J; bases not matched to a gene: 2. The CDR3 contains 14 residues. CDR3 sequence (DNA): TGCGCCAGCAGTGAGTGGACAGGGGGCCTCGAGCAGTACTTC. This codes for CASSEWTGGLEQYF.

This chain joins TRBV12-5 and TRBJ2-1; tentatively, D is TRBD2 (6 bases). Per the germline V gene, CDR1 is LGHNT and CDR2 is FRNRAP. The CDR3 runs to 13 residues. V was cut by 6 bases and J by 12 bases, with 18 bases left in between. The CDR3 region is CASGPLGGTWQFF. CDR3 in DNA: TGTGCTAGTGGCCCCCTGGGCGGGACGTGGCAGTTCTTC.

This chain uses TRBV2 with TRBJ2-6, with D unresolved. Germline values: CDR1 SNHLY, CDR2 FYNNEI. V dropped 10 bases and J dropped 4 bases, with 11 bases sitting between them. The CDR3 extends over 13 amino acids. CDR3 DNA sequence: TGTGCCAAAACAGAGCCCGGGGCCAACGTCCTGACTTTC. It translates to CAKTEPGANVLTF.

The CDR3 reads CASGLTGRLNEKLFF. CDR3 sequence (DNA): TGTGCTAGTGGTTTGACAGGGCGCCTTAATGAAAAACTGTTTTTT. The V gene is TRBV12-5, the J gene TRBJ1-4; D possibly corresponds to TRBD1 (6 bases). CDR3 size: 15 residues. Germline-derived CDR1 and CDR2 are LGHNT and FRNRAP. Trimming left V 2 bases short and J 4 bases short, with 11 bases between.

CDR3 region: CASSLELGQPQHF. As DNA, the CDR3 is TGTGCCAGCAGTTTAGAGTTAGGGCAGCCCCAGCATTTT. This chain links TRBV28 with TRBJ1-5, with no clear D. The V gene lost 2 bases and the J gene lost 7 bases, with 9 bases spanning the gap. CDR3 length: 13 residues. The V gene's germline CDR1 is MDHEN and CDR2 SYDVKM.

This chain connects TRBV7-3 to TRBJ2-1; D is ambiguous. Germline-derived CDR1 and CDR2 are SGHTA and FQGTGA. Between the trimmed V and J ends, which lost 4 bases and 4 bases, there was a span of 17 bases. This CDR3 is 16 amino acids long. In DNA form, the CDR3 reads TGTGCCAGCAGCTATCGTTCGGAGTGGGGTTACAATGAGCAGTTCTTC. It yields the protein CASSYRSEWGYNEQFF.

As concerns this clone: A junction boundary mismatches the germline segment, possibly from a read error. The chain's CDR3 is CTSSVGQGAEAFF. CDR3 DNA sequence: TGCACCAGCAGCGTGGGACAGGGCGCTGAAGCTTTCTTT. The chain employs TRBV5-1 and TRBJ1-1, with 9 bases lining up with TRBD1. The CDR3 contains 13 residues. Germline V gives CDR1 SGHRS, CDR2 YFSETQ.

In this sample, this clone turned up once. The V call is TRBV13, the J call TRBJ2-1; D uncertain. Trimming took 4 bases from V and 0 from J, leaving 10 bases between them. Looked up from germline, CDR1 is PRHDT and CDR2 is FYEKMQ (reference sequence). This CDR3 region has 15 residues. Here the CDR3 reads CASSSSSHSYNEQFF. The CDR3 bases are TGTGCCAGCAGCTCTTCTAGTCACTCCTACAATGAGCAGTTCTTC.

The V and J genes are TRBV28 and TRBJ1-5, with TRBD1 identical over 8 bases. V gave up 5 bases and J gave up 2 bases; unmatched junction bases: 11. The germline V gene has CDR1 MDHEN and CDR2 SYDVKM. The CDR3 is 17 residues long. CDR3 in amino acids: CASSSDRGPGGNQPQHF. CDR3 nucleotides: TGTGCCAGCAGTAGCGACAGGGGCCCAGGGGGCAATCAGCCCCAGCATTTT.

The V call is TRBV6-5, the J call TRBJ1-5, with 8 bases fitting TRBD1. Germline V gives CDR1 MNHEY, CDR2 SVGAGI. The CDR3 runs to 13 residues. Losses at the gene ends were 6 bases for V and 10 bases for J; bases not matched to a gene: 8. The CDR3 sequence is CASSPMGQAPQHF. CDR3 nucleotides: TGTGCCAGCAGCCCCATGGGACAGGCACCCCAGCATTTT.